These 14 T cell receptor beta chains originate from one sample sequenced in a study of OX40 agonist ivuxolimab in advanced cancers. Profiled with immunoSEQ multiplex PCR; TCRdb holds only in-frame clones, not every one. The data contain around 46,000 clones, roughly 84% of them singletons. Sequenced here: CD4+ or CD8+ T cells sorted from blood, sampled in a trial of the OX40 agonist ivuxolimab. These receptors all come from an adult with an advanced solid tumor such as melanoma, head and neck, liver or kidney cancer.

The chain couples TRBV28 to TRBJ1-1; 7 bases agree with TRBD1. CDR1 MDHEN and CDR2 SYDVKM come from the germline V gene. The CDR3 is made up of 16 amino acids. After removal of 4 bases from V and 2 bases from J, the junction contained 10 bases not matched to a gene. The CDR3 sequence: CASSYPATGVNTEAFF. The CDR3 DNA reads as TGTGCCAGCAGTTACCCCGCCACAGGGGTAAACACTGAAGCTTTCTTT.

This clone was found a few times. The V call is TRBV2, the J call TRBJ2-3; TRBD2 might be the D (5 bases). V was trimmed by 8 bases and J by 0 bases, leaving 9 bases between them. The CDR3 runs to 13 residues. The germline V gene has CDR1 SNHLY and CDR2 FYNNEI. DNA of the CDR3: TGTGCCAGCGGGAGTAGGAGCACAGATACGCAGTATTTT. It codes for CASGSRSTDTQYF.

This rearrangement joins TRBV13 to TRBJ1-1; D perhaps matches TRBD1 (5 bases). Germline CDR1 PRHDT, CDR2 FYEKMQ (reference sequence). This CDR3 comprises 18 residues. Trimming removed 2 bases at V and 1 base at J, with 20 bases between. The CDR3, as DNA: TGTGCCAGCAGCTTATGGGCTTCTCGACATAGGGGGAACACTGAAGCTTTCTTT. It is translated as CASSLWASRHRGNTEAFF.

This rearrangement joins TRBV7-9 to TRBJ1-2; no clear D gene. V lost 1 base and J 1 base, leaving 4 bases between the germline ends. Germline V gene sequence: CDR1 SEHNR, CDR2 FQNEAQ (reference sequence). The CDR3 spans 13 residues. The CDR3 sequence: CASSLVGNYGYTF. CDR3 sequence (DNA): TGTGCCAGCAGCTTAGTGGGTAACTATGGCTACACCTTC.

CDR3 sequence: CASSPWGASYEQYF. As DNA, the CDR3 is TGTGCCAGCAGTCCCTGGGGAGCTTCTTACGAGCAGTACTTC. V and J are TRBV27 and TRBJ2-7; perhaps TRBD2 as D (5 bases). The CDR3 runs 14 residues. Deletions cut 5 bases from V and 4 bases from J, with 15 bases between. CDR1 and CDR2 (germline): MNHEY, SMNVEV (reference sequence).

The chain's CDR3 is CASSPGTVEQYF. CDR3 DNA: TGTGCCAGCAGCCCCGGGACTGTCGAGCAGTACTTC. The chain uses TRBV9 and TRBJ2-7, with TRBD2 as a possible D gene (6 bases). Germline V gene sequence: CDR1 SGDLS, CDR2 YYNGEE. The CDR3 runs to 12 residues. Trimming left V 4 bases short and J 6 bases short, with 11 bases between.

This rearrangement joins TRBV29-1 to TRBJ1-1; 9 positions match TRBD1. There are 14 residues in the CDR3. The V gene's germline CDR1 is SQVTM and CDR2 ANQGSEA. V lost 4 bases to trimming and J lost 1 base; unmatched junction nucleotides: 4. CDR3: CSVVGQGQNTEAFF. In DNA, the CDR3 is TGCAGCGTTGTTGGACAGGGGCAGAACACTGAAGCTTTCTTT. Combining the CDR3 with reference TRBV29-1 and TRBJ1-1 gives the whole variable domain SAVISQKPSRDICQRGTSLTIQCQVDSQVTMMFWYRQQPGQSLTLIATANQGSEATYESGFVIDKFPISRPNLTFSTLTVSNMSPEDSSIYLCSVVGQGQNTEAFFGQGTRLTVV.

In this sample, this clone is medium-sized (0.01 to 0.1%). The V and J genes are TRBV19 and TRBJ2-1, with 8 positions matching TRBD2. Germline CDR1 is LNHDA and CDR2 is SQIVND (reference sequence). Unmatched junction bases numbered 4, after V lost 6 bases and J lost 6 bases. This CDR3 has 13 residues. The CDR3 is CASRELAVNEQFF. Here the CDR3 DNA reads TGTGCCAGTAGGGAACTAGCGGTCAATGAGCAGTTCTTC.

CDR3: CASSFFGSNGPSYEQYF. The CDR3 coding sequence is TGTGCCAGCAGTTTTTTCGGGAGTAACGGCCCCTCCTACGAGCAGTACTTC. The chain carries TRBV28 and TRBJ2-7; D might be TRBD2 (6 bases). Germline CDR1 reads MDHEN; CDR2 reads SYDVKM. This CDR3 is 17 amino acids long. V was cut by 3 bases and J by 0 bases, with 18 bases left in between.

V gene TRBV11-2 combines with J gene TRBJ2-7; no definite D call. CDR1 is SGHAT, CDR2 FQNNGV, per germline. V was clipped by 2 bases and J by 3 bases, with 8 bases between them. The CDR3 totals 13 residues. The CDR3, as DNA: TGTGCCAGCAGCTTAACGCCGGGCTACGAGCAGTACTTC. Amino acids: CASSLTPGYEQYF.

This chain connects TRBV7-9 to TRBJ2-1; no clear D. The germline V gene has CDR1 SEHNR and CDR2 FQNEAQ (reference sequence). The germline V and J ends were trimmed by 0 bases and 9 bases, with 12 bases remaining between them. This CDR3 is 14 amino acids long. The DNA of the CDR3 is TGTGCCAGCAGCTTAGCGCTACGGCTAGGTGAGCAGTTCTTC. Amino acid sequence: CASSLALRLGEQFF.

The J gene is TRBJ1-4, the V gene TRBV11-3; 9 nucleotides line up with TRBD1. V lost 3 bases, J lost 7 bases, and 9 bases stayed unmatched. This CDR3 is 16 amino acids long. Germline CDR1 is SGHNT and CDR2 is YENEEA. CDR3 bases: TGTGCCAGCAGCTTTGGAACAGGGGGCGCGGGTGAAAAACTGTTTTTT. Its protein product is CASSFGTGGAGEKLFF.

The V gene is TRBV5-1, the J gene TRBJ2-7, with D unresolved. This CDR3 contains 12 residues. In germline, CDR1 is SGHRS, CDR2 YFSETQ. Trimming removed 6 bases from V and 4 bases from J, with 11 bases in between. The CDR3 sequence is CASTISGYEQYF. In DNA form, the CDR3 reads TGCGCCAGCACTATTTCGGGTTACGAGCAGTACTTC.

J is TRBJ2-7 and V is TRBV7-2; D gene uncertain. This CDR3 contains 17 residues. The V gene lost 1 base and the J gene lost 1 base, with 17 bases spanning the gap. Germline CDR1 is SGHTA and CDR2 is FQGNSA. CDR3 bases: TGTGCCAGCAGCTTAGAGGTTAGGCCTACAGAGTCCTACGAGCAGTACTTC. The encoded protein is CASSLEVRPTESYEQYF.